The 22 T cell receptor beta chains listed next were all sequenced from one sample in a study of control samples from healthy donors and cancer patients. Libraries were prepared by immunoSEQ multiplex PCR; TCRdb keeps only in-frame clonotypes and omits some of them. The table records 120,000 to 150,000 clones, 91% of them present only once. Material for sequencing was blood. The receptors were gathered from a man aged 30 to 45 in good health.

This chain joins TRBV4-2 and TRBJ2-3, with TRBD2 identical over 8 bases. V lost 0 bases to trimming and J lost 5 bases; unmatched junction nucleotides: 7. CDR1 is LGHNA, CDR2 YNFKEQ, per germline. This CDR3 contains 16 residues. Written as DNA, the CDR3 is TGTGCCAGCAGCCAAGAGGGAAAGCGGGGGATAGATACGCAGTATTTT. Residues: CASSQEGKRGIDTQYF.

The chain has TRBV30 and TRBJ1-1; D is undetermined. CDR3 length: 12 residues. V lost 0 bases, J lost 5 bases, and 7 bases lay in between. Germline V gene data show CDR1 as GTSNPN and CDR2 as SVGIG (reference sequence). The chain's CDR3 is CAWSVKVTEAFF. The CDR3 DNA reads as TGTGCCTGGAGTGTAAAGGTAACTGAAGCTTTCTTT. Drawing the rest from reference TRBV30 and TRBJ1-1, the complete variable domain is SQTIHQWPATLVQPVGSPLSLECTVEGTSNPNLYWYRQAAGRGLQLLFYSVGIGQISSEVPQNLSASRPQDRQFILSSKKLLLSDSGFYLCAWSVKVTEAFFGQGTRLTVV.

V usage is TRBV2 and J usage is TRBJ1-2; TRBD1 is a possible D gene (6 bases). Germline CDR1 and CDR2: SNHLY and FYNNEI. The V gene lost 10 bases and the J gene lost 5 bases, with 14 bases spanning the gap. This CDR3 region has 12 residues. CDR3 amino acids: CATSAGEYGYTF. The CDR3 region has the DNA TGTGCCACTTCTGCAGGGGAATATGGCTACACCTTC.

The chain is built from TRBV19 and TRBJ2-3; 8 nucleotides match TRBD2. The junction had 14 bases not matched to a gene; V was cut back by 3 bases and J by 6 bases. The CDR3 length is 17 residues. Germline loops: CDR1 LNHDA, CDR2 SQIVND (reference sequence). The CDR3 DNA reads TGTGCCAGTAGTATTGATATCAGCGGGGGCCCGACGGATACGCAGTATTTT. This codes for CASSIDISGGPTDTQYF.

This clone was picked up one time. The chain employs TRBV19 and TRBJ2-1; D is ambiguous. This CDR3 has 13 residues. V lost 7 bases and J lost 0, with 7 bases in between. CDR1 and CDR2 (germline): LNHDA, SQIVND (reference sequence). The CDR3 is CASTGSSYNEQFF. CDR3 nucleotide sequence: TGTGCCAGTACGGGTAGCTCCTACAATGAGCAGTTCTTC.

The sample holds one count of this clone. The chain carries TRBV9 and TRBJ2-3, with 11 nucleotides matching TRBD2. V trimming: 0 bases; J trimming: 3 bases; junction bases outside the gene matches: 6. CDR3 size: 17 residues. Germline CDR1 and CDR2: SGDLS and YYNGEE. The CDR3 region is CASSVGGSGGATDTQYF. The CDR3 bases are TGTGCCAGCAGCGTAGGAGGTAGCGGGGGGGCTACAGATACGCAGTATTTT.

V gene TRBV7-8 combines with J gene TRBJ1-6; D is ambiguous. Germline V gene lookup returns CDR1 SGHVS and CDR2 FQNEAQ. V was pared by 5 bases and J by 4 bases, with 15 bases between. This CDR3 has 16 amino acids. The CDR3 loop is CASSAWVGAYNSPLHF. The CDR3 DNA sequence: TGTGCCAGCAGCGCGTGGGTAGGCGCGTATAATTCACCCCTCCACTTT.

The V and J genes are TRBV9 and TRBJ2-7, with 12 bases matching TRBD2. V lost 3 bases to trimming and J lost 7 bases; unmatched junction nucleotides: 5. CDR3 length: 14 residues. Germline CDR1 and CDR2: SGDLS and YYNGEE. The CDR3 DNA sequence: TGTGCCAGCAGCGAGACTAGCGGGGGATGGGAGCAGTACTTC. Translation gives CASSETSGGWEQYF.

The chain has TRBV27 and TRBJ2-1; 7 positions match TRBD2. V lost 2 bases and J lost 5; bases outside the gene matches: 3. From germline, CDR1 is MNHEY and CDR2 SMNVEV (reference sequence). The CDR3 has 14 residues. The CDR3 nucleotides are TGTGCCAGCAGTTTAGTGGGGGGGAACAATGAGCAGTTCTTC. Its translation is CASSLVGGNNEQFF.

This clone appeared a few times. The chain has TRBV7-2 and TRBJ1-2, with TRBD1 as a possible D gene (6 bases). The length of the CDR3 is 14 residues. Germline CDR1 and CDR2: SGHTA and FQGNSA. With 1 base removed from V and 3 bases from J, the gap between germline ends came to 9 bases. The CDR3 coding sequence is TGTGCCAGCAGCTTAGTTGCAGGGGACTATGGCTACACCTTC. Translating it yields CASSLVAGDYGYTF.

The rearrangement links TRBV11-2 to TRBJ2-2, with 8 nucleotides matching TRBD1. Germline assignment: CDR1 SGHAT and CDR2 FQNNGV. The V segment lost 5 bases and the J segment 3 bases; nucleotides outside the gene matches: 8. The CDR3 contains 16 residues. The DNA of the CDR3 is TGTGCCAGCAGCCCCCTGGACAGGGCGTACACCGGGGAGCTGTTTTTT. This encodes CASSPLDRAYTGELFF.

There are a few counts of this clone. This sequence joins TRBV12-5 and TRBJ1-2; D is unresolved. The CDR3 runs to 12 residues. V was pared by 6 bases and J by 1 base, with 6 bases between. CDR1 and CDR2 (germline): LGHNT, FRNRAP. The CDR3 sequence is CASGLNNYGYTF. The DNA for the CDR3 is TGTGCTAGTGGCCTAAATAACTATGGCTACACCTTC. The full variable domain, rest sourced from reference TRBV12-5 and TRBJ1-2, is DARVTQTPRHKVTEMGQEVTMRCQPILGHNTVFWYRQTMMQGLELLAYFRNRAPLDDSGMPKDRFSAEMPDATLATLKIQPSEPRDSAVYFCASGLNNYGYTFGSGTRLTVV.

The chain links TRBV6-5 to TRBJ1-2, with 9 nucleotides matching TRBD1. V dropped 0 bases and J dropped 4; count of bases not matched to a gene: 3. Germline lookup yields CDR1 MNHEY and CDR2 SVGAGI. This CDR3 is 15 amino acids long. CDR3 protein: CASSYSDRGGYGYTF. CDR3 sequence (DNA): TGTGCCAGCAGTTACTCGGACAGGGGAGGCTATGGCTACACCTTC.

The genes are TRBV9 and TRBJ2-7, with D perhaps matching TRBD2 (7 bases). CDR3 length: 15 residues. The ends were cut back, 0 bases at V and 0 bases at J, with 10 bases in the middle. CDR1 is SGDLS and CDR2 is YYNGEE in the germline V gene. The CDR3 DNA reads TGTGCCAGCAGCGTAGAGGGGGGGAGCTCCTACGAGCAGTACTTC. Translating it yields CASSVEGGSSYEQYF.

The CDR3 nucleotides are TGCGCCAGCAGCTTAACCAGCCGAGGTAGCACAGATACGCAGTATTTT. It translates to CASSLTSRGSTDTQYF. The chain links TRBV5-1 to TRBJ2-3; D is unclear. CDR3 length: 16 amino acids. Germline CDR1 SGHRS, CDR2 YFSETQ. Trimming left V 2 bases short and J 0 bases short, with 13 bases between.

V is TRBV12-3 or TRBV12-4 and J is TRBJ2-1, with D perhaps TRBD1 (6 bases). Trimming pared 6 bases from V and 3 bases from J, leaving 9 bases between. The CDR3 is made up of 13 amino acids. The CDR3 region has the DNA TGTGCCAGCAGCTACAGGGTCTACAATGAGCAGTTCTTC. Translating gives CASSYRVYNEQFF.

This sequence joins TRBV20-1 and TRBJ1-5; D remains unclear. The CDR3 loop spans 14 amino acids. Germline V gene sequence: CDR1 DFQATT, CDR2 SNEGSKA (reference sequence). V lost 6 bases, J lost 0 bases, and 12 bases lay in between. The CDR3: CSASRADSNQPQHF. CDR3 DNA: TGCAGTGCAAGTCGGGCCGATAGCAATCAGCCCCAGCATTTT.

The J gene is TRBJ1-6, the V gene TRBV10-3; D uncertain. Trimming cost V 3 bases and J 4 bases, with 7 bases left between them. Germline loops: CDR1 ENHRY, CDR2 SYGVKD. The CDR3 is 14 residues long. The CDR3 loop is CAISEASYNSPLHF. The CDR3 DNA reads TGTGCCATCAGTGAAGCCAGTTATAATTCACCCCTCCACTTT.

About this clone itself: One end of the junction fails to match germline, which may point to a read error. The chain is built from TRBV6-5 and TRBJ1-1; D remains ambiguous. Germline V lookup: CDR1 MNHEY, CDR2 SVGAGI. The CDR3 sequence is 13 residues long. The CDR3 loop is CASSYSPVGAVIF. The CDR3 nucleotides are TGTGCCAGCAGTTACTCCCCCGTAGGCGCAGTCATCTTT.

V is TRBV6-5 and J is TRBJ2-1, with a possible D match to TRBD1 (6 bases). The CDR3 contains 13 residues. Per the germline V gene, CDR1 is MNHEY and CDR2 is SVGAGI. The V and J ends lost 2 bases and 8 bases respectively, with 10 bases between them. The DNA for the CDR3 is TGTGCCAGCAGTTACAGGGGGAGCGATGAGCAGTTCTTC. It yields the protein CASSYRGSDEQFF.

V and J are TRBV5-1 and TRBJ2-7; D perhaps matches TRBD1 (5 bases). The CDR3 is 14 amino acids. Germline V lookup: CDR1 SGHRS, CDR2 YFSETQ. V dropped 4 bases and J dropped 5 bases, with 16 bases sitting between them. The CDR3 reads CASSPQAGLNEQYF. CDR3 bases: TGCGCCAGCAGCCCCCAGGCAGGGCTCAACGAGCAGTACTTC.

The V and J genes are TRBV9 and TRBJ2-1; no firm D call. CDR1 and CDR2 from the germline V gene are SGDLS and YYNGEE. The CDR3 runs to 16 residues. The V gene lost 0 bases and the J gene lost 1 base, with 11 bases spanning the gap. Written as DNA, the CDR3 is TGTGCCAGCAGCGTAGCTGTAAGTAGGTCCTACAATGAGCAGTTCTTC. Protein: CASSVAVSRSYNEQFF.